The source of this T cell receptor (beta chain) is a study of control samples from healthy donors and cancer patients. Germline CDR1 SGHNT, CDR2 YYREEE (reference sequence). This CDR3 has 19 amino acids. V shed 0 bases, J shed 4 bases, and the junction held 15 bases outside the gene matches. Sequencing used immunoSEQ multiplex PCR; TCRdb keeps in-frame clones, though not all of them. This table holds about 80,000 clones, about 90% found once. Sequenced: blood. The chain combines TRBV5-4 with TRBJ2-2, with TRBD1 identical over 7 bases. This TCR came from a man aged 50 to 60 in good health. CDR3 region: CASSLEELGQGESTGELFF. As DNA, the CDR3 is TGTGCCAGCAGCTTGGAAGAATTAGGGCAGGGGGAGAGCACCGGGGAGCTGTTTTTT.